The clone carrying this T cell receptor beta chain has ten or more counts. What it binds is unknown. The record originates from a study of response to subunit inactivated influenza vaccine. General study results and limits: New T cells are recruited in small numbers by each seasonal influenza vaccination, according to the authors' suggestion.

TCRdb itself ran the RT-PCR reads through MiXCR, one entry per CDR3 protein. Counted here are roughly 710,000 distinct CDR3 sequences, 14% occurring once; the ten biggest clones make up 7.5% to 9%. The source was PBMCs from blood, collected 14 days before vaccination. This TCR came from a man in his forties or fifties who received an inactivated influenza vaccine.

In DNA, the CDR3 is TGTGCCATCACTACGGGGAATGAGCAGTTCTTC. As protein: CAITTGNEQFF. This sequence joins TRBV10-3 and TRBJ2-1, with D possibly TRBD2 on 5 matching bases. The CDR3 has 11 residues. V lost 7 bases and J 7 bases, leaving 8 bases between the germline ends. Germline V gene data show CDR1 as ENHRY and CDR2 as SYGVKD.